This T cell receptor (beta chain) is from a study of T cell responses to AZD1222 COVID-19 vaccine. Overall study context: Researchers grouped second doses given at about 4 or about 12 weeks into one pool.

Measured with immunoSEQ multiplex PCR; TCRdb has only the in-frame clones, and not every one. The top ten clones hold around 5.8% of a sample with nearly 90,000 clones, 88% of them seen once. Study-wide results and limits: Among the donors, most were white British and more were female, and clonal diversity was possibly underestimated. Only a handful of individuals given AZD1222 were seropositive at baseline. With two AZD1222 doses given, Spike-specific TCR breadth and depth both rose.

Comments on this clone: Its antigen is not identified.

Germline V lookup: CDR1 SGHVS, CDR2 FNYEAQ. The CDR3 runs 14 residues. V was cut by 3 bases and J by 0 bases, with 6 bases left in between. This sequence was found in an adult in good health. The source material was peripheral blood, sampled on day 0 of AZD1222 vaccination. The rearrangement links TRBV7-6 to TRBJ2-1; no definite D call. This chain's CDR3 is CASSFRRSYNEQFF. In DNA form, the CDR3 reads TGTGCCAGCAGCTTTCGCCGCTCCTACAATGAGCAGTTCTTC.